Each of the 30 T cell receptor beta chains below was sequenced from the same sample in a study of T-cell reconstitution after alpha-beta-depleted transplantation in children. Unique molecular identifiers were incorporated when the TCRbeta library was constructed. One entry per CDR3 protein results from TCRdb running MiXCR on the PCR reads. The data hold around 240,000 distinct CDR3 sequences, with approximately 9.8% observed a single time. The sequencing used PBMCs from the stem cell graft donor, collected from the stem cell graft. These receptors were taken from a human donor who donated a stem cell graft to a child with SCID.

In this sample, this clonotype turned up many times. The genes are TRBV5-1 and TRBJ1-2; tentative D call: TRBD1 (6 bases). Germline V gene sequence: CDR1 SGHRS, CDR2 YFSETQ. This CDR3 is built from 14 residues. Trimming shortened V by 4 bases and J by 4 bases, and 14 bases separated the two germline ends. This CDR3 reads CASSQDRPAYGYTF. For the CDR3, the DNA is TGCGCCAGCAGCCAAGACAGGCCGGCCTATGGCTACACCTTC.

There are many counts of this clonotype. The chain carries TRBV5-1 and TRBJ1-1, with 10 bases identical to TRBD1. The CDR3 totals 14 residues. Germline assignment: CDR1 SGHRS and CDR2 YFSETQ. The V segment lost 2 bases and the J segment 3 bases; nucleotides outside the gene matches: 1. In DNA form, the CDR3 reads TGCGCCAGCAGCTTCGGGACAGGGGACACTGAAGCTTTCTTT. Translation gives CASSFGTGDTEAFF.

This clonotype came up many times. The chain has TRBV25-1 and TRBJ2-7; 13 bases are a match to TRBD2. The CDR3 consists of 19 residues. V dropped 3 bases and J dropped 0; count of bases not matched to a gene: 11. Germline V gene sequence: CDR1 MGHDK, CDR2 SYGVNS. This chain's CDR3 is CASSEGSTSGGLSSYEQYF. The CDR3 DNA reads TGTGCCAGCAGTGAGGGTTCGACTAGCGGGGGGTTAAGCTCCTACGAGCAGTACTTC.

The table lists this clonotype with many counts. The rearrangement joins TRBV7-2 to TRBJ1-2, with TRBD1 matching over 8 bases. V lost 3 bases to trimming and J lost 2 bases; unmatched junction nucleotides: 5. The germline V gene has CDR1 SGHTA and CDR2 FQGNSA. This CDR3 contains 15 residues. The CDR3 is CASSFSGGANYGYTF. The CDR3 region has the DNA TGTGCCAGCAGCTTCTCAGGGGGCGCAAACTATGGCTACACCTTC.

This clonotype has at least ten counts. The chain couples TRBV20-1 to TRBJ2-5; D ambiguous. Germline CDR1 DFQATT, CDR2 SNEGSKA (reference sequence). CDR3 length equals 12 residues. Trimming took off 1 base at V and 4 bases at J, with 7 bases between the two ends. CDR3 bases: TGCAGTGCTAGAGGCCCTTCAGAGACCCAGTACTTC. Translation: CSARGPSETQYF.

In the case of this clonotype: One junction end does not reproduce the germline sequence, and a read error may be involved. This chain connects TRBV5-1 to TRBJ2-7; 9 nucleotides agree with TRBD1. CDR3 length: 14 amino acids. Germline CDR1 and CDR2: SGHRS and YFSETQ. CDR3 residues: CASSPGTGSYEHYF. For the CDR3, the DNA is TGCGCCAGCAGTCCTGGGACAGGGTCCTACGAGCACTACTTC.

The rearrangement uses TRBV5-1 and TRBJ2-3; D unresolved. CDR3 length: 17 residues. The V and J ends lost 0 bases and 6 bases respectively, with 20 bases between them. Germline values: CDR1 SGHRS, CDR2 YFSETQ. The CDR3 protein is CASSLVGSTRPVDTQYF. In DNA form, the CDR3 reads TGCGCCAGCAGCTTGGTCGGCTCGACGAGGCCCGTGGATACGCAGTATTTT.

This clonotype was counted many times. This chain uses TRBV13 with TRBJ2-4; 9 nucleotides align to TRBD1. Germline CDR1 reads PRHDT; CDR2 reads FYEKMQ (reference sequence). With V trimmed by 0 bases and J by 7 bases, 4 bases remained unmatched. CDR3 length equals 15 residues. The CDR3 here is CASSLGGQGRNIQYF. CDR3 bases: TGTGCCAGCAGCTTAGGGGGACAGGGTAGGAACATTCAGTACTTC.

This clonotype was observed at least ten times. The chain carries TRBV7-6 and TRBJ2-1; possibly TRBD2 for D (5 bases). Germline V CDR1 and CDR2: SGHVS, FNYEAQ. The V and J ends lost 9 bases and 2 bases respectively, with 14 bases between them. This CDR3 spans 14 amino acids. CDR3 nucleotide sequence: TGTGCCAGTGGTGGGAGCGGCGCCTACAATGAGCAGTTCTTC. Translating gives CASGGSGAYNEQFF.

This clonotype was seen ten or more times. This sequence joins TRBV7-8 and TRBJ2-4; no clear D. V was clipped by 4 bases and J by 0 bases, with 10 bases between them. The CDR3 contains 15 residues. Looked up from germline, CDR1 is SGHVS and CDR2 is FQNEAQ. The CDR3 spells CASSSAALAKNIQYF. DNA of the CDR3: TGTGCCAGCAGCTCTGCAGCATTAGCCAAAAACATTCAGTACTTC.

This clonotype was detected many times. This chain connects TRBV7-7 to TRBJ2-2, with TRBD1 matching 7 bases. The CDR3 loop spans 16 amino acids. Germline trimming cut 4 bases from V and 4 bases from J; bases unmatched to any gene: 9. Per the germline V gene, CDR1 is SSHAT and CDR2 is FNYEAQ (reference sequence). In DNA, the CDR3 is TGTGCCAGCAGCTCGACAGGGTGGTACGGCACCGGGGAGCTGTTTTTT. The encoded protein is CASSSTGWYGTGELFF.

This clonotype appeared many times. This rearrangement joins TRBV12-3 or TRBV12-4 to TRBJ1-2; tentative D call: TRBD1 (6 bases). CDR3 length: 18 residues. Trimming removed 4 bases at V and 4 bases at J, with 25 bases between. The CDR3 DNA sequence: TGTGCCAGCAGTTCCTACAGGGTGGACCCTTCTAACCGCTATGGCTACACCTTC. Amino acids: CASSSYRVDPSNRYGYTF.

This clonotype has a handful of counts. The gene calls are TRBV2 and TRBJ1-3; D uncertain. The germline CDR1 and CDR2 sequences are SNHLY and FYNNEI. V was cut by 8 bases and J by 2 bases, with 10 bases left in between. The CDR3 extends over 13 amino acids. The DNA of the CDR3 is TGTGCCAGCGGACCAGCTACTGGAAACACCATATATTTT. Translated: CASGPATGNTIYF.

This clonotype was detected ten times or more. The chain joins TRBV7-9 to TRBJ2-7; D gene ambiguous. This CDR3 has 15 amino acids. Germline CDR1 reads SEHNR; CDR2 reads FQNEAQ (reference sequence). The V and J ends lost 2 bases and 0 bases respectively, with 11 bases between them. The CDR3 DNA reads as TGTGCCAGCAGCTTATGGGATGCTAGCTCCTACGAGCAGTACTTC. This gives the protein CASSLWDASSYEQYF.

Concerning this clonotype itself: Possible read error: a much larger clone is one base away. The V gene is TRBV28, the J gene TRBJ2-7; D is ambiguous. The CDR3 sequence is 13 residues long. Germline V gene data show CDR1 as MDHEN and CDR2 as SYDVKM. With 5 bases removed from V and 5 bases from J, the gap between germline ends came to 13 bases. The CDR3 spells CASSISRIHEQYF. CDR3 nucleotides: TGTGCCAGCAGTATATCCAGAATCCACGAGCAGTACTTC.

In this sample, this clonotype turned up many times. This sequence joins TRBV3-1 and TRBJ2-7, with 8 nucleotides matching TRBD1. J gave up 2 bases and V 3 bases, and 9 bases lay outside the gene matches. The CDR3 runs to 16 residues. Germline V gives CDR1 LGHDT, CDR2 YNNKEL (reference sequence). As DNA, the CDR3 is TGTGCCAGCAGCCATGGGGCGGGACAGGAGACCTACGAGCAGTACTTC. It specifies CASSHGAGQETYEQYF.

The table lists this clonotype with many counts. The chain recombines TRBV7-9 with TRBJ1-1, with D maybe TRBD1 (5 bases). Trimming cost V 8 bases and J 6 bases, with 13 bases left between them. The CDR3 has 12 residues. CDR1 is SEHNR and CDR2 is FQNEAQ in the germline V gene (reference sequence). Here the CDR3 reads CASGLTGSEAFF. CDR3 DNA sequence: TGTGCCAGCGGGTTAACAGGCTCTGAAGCTTTCTTT.

CDR3 protein: CASSLGIAGEGEQYF. CDR3 nucleotide sequence: TGCGCCAGCAGCCTCGGAATAGCGGGGGAGGGGGAGCAGTACTTC. This chain connects TRBV5-1 to TRBJ2-7; 9 bases agree with TRBD2. CDR3 size: 15 residues. The germline V gene encodes CDR1 SGHRS and CDR2 YFSETQ. J lost 7 bases, V lost 4 bases, and 12 bases had no gene match.

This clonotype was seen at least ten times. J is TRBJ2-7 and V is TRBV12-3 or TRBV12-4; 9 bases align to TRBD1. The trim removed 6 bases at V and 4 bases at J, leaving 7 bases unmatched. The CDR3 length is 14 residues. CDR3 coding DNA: TGTGCCAGCAGGACTACAGGGGGCAGTTACGAGCAGTACTTC. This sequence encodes CASRTTGGSYEQYF.

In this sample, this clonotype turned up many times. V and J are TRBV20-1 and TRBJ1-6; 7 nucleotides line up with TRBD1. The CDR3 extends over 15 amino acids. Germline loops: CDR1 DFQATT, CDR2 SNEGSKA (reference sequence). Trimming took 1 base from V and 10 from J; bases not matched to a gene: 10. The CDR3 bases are TGCAGTGCTAGAGCATCCCCACCGACAGGGTCACCCCTCCACTTT. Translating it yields CSARASPPTGSPLHF.

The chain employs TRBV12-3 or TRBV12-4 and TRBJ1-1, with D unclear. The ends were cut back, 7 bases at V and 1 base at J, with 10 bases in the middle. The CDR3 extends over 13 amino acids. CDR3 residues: CASTTLGNTEAFF. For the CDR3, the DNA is TGTGCCAGCACCACACTAGGGAACACTGAAGCTTTCTTT.

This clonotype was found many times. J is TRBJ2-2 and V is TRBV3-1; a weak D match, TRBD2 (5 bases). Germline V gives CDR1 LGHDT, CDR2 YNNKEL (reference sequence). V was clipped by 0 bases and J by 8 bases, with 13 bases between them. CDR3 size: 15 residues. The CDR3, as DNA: TGTGCCAGCAGCCAAGAATCCGGGGAGCCGGGGGAGCTGTTTTTT. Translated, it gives CASSQESGEPGELFF.

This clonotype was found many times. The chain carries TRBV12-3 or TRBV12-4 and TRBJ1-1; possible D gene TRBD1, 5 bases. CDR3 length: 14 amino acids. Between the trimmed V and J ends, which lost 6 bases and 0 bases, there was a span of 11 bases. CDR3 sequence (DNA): TGTGCCAGCAGCCGCTGGGGGATGAACACTGAAGCTTTCTTT. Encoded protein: CASSRWGMNTEAFF.

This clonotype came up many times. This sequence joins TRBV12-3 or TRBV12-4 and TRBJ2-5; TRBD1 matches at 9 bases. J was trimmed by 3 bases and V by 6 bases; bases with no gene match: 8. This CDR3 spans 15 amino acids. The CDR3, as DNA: TGTGCCAGCAGACGCGGACAGGGGTTTGAAGAGACCCAGTACTTC. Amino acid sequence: CASRRGQGFEETQYF.

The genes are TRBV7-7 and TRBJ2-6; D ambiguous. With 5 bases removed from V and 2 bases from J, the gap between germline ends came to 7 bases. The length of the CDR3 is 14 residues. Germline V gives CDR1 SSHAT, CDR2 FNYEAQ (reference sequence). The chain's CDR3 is CASSPVTGANVLTF. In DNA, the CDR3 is TGTGCCAGCAGCCCGGTCACTGGGGCCAACGTCCTGACTTTC.

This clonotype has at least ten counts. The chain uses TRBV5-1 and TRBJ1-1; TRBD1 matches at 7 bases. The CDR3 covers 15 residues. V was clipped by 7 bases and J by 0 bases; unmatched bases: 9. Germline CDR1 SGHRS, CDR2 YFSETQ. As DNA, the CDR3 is TGCGCCAGCCGGGGACAGCGGAGTATGAACACTGAAGCTTTCTTT. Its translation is CASRGQRSMNTEAFF.

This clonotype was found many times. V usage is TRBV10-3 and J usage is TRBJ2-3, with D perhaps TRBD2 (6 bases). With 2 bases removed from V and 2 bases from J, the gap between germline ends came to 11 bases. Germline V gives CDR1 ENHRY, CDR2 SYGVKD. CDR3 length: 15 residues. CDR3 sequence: CAISEGGLVTDTQYF. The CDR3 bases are TGTGCCATCAGTGAGGGGGGACTCGTCACAGATACGCAGTATTTT.

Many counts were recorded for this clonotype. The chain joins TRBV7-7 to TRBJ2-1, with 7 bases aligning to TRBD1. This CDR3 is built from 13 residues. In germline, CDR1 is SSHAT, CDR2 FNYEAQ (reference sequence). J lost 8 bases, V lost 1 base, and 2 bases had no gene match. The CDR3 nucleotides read TGTGCCAGCAGCTTAGGACAGGGAGATGAGCAGTTCTTC. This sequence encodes CASSLGQGDEQFF. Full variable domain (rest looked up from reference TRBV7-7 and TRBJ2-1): GAGVSQSPRYKVTKRGQDVTLRCDPISSHATLYWYQQALGQGPEFLTYFNYEAQPDKSGLPSDRFSAERPEGSISTLTIQRTEQRDSAMYRCASSLGQGDEQFFGPGTRLTVL.

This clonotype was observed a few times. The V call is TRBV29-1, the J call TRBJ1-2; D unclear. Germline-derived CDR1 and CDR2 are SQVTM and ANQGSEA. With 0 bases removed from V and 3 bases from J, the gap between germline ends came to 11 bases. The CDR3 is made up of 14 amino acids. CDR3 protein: CSVEDGRTHYGYTF. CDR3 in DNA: TGCAGCGTTGAAGATGGCCGGACCCACTATGGCTACACCTTC.

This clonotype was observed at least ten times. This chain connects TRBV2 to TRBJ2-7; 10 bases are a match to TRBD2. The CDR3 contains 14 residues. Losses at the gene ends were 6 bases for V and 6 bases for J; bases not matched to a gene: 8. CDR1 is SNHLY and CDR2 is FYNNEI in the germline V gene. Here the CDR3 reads CASRASRLAGEQYF. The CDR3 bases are TGTGCCAGCAGGGCTTCAAGACTAGCGGGCGAGCAGTACTTC.